This T cell receptor beta chain is drawn from a study of blood T cells in healthy people across ages. The study, taken as a whole, reports: Whereas aged donors had fewer naive CD4+ cells, long-lived donors had more of them and higher diversity.

A second 7 to 11 cycle PCR used barcoded and J-beta primers. Through a template-switch adaptor with 12 random nucleotides, each cDNA molecule received a tag. TCRdb re-analysed the 5' RACE reads in MiXCR, keeping a single row per CDR3 protein. The table records more than 900,000 distinct CDR3 sequences, roughly 28% of them present only once. For this clonotype: The antigen remains unidentified.

The CDR3 covers 16 residues. Germline V gene data show CDR1 as KGHDR and CDR2 as SFDVKD. Trimming removed 4 bases from V and 2 bases from J; junction bases left unmatched: 4. The sample was also reused in another study, on T cells of mothers and their children.

The sequence came from a woman aged 40 to 55 in good health. The sample was blood. The chain is built from TRBV24-1 and TRBJ1-5, with 10 bases identical to TRBD1. The CDR3 here is CATSDPGQGGNQPQHF. CDR3 nucleotides: TGTGCCACCAGTGACCCCGGACAGGGGGGCAATCAGCCCCAGCATTTT.